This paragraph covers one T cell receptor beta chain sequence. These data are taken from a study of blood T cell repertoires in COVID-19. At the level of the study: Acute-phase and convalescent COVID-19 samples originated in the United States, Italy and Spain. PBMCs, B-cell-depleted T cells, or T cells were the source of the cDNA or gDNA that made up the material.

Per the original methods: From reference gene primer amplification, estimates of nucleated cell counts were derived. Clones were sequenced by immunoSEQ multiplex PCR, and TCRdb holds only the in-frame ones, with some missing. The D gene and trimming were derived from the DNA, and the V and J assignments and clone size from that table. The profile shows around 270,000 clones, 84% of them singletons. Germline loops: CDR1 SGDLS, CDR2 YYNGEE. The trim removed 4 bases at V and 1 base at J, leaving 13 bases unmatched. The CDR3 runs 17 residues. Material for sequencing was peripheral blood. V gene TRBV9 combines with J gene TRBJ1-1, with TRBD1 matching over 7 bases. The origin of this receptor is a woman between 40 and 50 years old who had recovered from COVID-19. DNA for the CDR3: TGTGCCAGCAGCTTCCGGGATGGTGGACAGGAGAACACTGAAGCTTTCTTT. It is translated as CASSFRDGGQENTEAFF.